Presented here are 28 T cell receptor beta chains from one specimen sequenced in a study of beta chain features in type 1 diabetes. Expressed TCRB transcripts were sequenced because the isolated RNA had all been reverse transcribed beforehand. Measured with immunoSEQ multiplex PCR; TCRdb has only the in-frame clones, and not every one. The profile shows under 450,000 clones, roughly 16% of them singletons. Source material: naive CD4+ T cells from blood. These receptors were obtained from a woman aged 18-29 years in good health.

This chain uses TRBV14 with TRBJ2-1; 7 bases map to TRBD1. V shed 0 bases and J 6 bases; nucleotides not matched to a gene: 8. This CDR3 is 16 amino acids long. In germline, CDR1 is SGHDN, CDR2 FVKESK. This CDR3 is CASSQDRPHRGNEQFF. The CDR3 coding sequence is TGTGCCAGCAGCCAAGATCGCCCACACAGGGGCAATGAGCAGTTCTTC.

This clone was seen more than once but under ten times. V and J are TRBV28 and TRBJ2-7; 11 positions match TRBD2. CDR3 length: 14 residues. Germline V gene data show CDR1 as MDHEN and CDR2 as SYDVKM. J was trimmed by 7 bases and V by 6 bases; bases with no gene match: 8. The CDR3 loop reads CASSLSGRAKEQYF. CDR3 in DNA: TGTGCCAGCAGCCTTAGCGGGAGGGCCAAAGAGCAGTACTTC. Full variable domain (outside the CDR3, taken from reference TRBV28 and TRBJ2-7): DVKVTQSSRYLVKRTGEKVFLECVQDMDHENMFWYRQDPGLGLRLIYFSYDVKMKEKGDIPEGYSVSREKKERFSLILESASTNQTSMYLCASSLSGRAKEQYFGPGTRLTVT.

This chain connects TRBV7-3 to TRBJ1-1; D remains unclear. Trimming stripped 7 bases from V and 0 bases from J, with 18 bases between. The germline gives CDR1 SGHTA, CDR2 FQGTGA. The CDR3 loop spans 16 amino acids. CDR3 protein: CASKLFGAGLNTEAFF. The CDR3 DNA reads TGTGCCAGCAAGCTGTTCGGAGCGGGATTGAACACTGAAGCTTTCTTT. The complete variable domain, with remaining parts taken from reference TRBV7-3 and TRBJ1-1, reads GAGVSQTPSNKVTEKGKYVELRCDPISGHTALYWYRQSLGQGPEFLIYFQGTGAADDSGLPNDRFFAVRPEGSVSTLKIQRTERGDSAVYLCASKLFGAGLNTEAFFGQGTRLTVV.

The sample holds a few counts of this clone. The gene calls are TRBV2 and TRBJ2-7; 7 bases are a match to TRBD2. Per the germline V gene, CDR1 is SNHLY and CDR2 is FYNNEI. After removal of 9 bases from V and 0 bases from J, the junction contained 5 bases not matched to a gene. The CDR3 length is 13 residues. In nucleotides, the CDR3 is TGTGCCAGTATAGCGGGTAGCTCCTACGAGCAGTACTTC. It specifies CASIAGSSYEQYF. The full variable domain, in which reference TRBV2 and TRBJ2-7 provide the parts outside the CDR3, is EPEVTQTPSHQVTQMGQEVILRCVPISNHLYFYWYRQILGQKVEFLVSFYNNEISEKSEIFDDQFSVERPDGSNFTLKIRSTKLEDSAMYFCASIAGSSYEQYFGPGTRLTVT.

This clone occurred a few times. The CDR3 region has the DNA TGTGCCAGCTCACCACCGCCCCGAGATGAGCAGTTCTTC. This encodes CASSPPPRDEQFF. The rearrangement uses TRBV18 and TRBJ2-1; D is undetermined. Germline values: CDR1 KGHSH, CDR2 LQKENI. The V and J ends lost 0 bases and 8 bases respectively, with 8 bases between them. The CDR3 contains 13 residues.

This chain joins TRBV18 and TRBJ2-1, with 7 bases identical to TRBD1. Germline lookup yields CDR1 KGHSH and CDR2 LQKENI. Unmatched junction bases numbered 8, after V lost 3 bases and J lost 0 bases. CDR3 length equals 17 residues. This chain's CDR3 is CASSPPRQGLSYNEQFF. CDR3 sequence (DNA): TGTGCCAGCTCACCGCCAAGACAGGGCCTCTCCTACAATGAGCAGTTCTTC.

This clone was seen more than once but under ten times. The rearrangement uses TRBV27 and TRBJ2-5; 8 bases agree with TRBD2. Losses at the gene ends were 3 bases for V and 2 bases for J; bases not matched to a gene: 2. The CDR3 spans 14 residues. Germline CDR1 reads MNHEY; CDR2 reads SMNVEV (reference sequence). In DNA form, the CDR3 reads TGTGCCAGCAGTTTTACTAGCGGTCAAGAGACCCAGTACTTC. Translating it yields CASSFTSGQETQYF.

The chain recombines TRBV6-5 with TRBJ2-6; 7 bases are shared with TRBD1. The germline V gene has CDR1 MNHEY and CDR2 SVGAGI. After removal of 6 bases from V and 3 bases from J, the junction contained 5 bases not matched to a gene. This CDR3 region has 15 residues. CDR3 protein: CASSIDRVGANVLTF. The DNA of the CDR3 is TGTGCCAGCAGCATCGACAGGGTTGGGGCCAACGTCCTGACTTTC.

The gene calls are TRBV20-1 and TRBJ2-5, with D maybe TRBD2 (5 bases). This CDR3 has 11 residues. The V gene's germline CDR1 is DFQATT and CDR2 SNEGSKA (reference sequence). Trimming pared 7 bases from V and 4 bases from J, leaving 10 bases between. The CDR3 coding sequence is TGCAGTGTCGGAGGAGGAGAGACCCAGTACTTC. It codes for CSVGGGETQYF.

Regarding this clone: Other DNA sequences in the same sample also yield this CDR3. The J gene is TRBJ2-7, the V gene TRBV7-9, with TRBD1 identical over 9 bases. The CDR3 loop spans 15 amino acids. The germline gives CDR1 SEHNR, CDR2 FQNEAQ (reference sequence). V lost 4 bases, J lost 4 bases, and 8 bases stayed unmatched. The DNA of the CDR3 is TGTGCCAGCAGCTCCCCGGACAGGGGCCCTTACGAGCAGTACTTC. Residues: CASSSPDRGPYEQYF.

The chain uses TRBV18 and TRBJ1-1, with D tentatively TRBD1 (5 bases). The CDR3 extends over 15 amino acids. Trimming removed 0 bases from V and 0 bases from J, with 8 bases in between. The germline CDR1 and CDR2 sequences are KGHSH and LQKENI. The CDR3 sequence: CASSPPGHLNTEAFF. The CDR3 DNA reads TGTGCCAGCTCACCACCCGGACACCTGAACACTGAAGCTTTCTTT. The whole variable domain, filled in from reference TRBV18 and TRBJ1-1, reads NAGVMQNPRHLVRRRGQEARLRCSPMKGHSHVYWYRQLPEEGLKFMVYLQKENIIDESGMPKERFSAEFPKEGPSILRIQQVVRGDSAAYFCASSPPGHLNTEAFFGQGTRLTVV.

The chain carries TRBV4-2 and TRBJ2-7; no firm D call. V lost 1 base and J lost 3, with 10 bases in between. Germline values: CDR1 LGHNA, CDR2 YNFKEQ. The CDR3 runs 14 residues. CDR3 nucleotides: TGTGCCAGCAGCCAAGTGCCCCGGGTCTACGAGCAGTACTTC. Encoded protein: CASSQVPRVYEQYF.

This clone has more than one count but fewer than ten. The chain employs TRBV28 and TRBJ2-1, with a tentative D call TRBD2 (6 bases). V was pared by 6 bases and J by 9 bases, with 12 bases between. This CDR3 has 12 residues. Germline values: CDR1 MDHEN, CDR2 SYDVKM. CDR3 residues: CASSYIAVEQFF. DNA for the CDR3: TGTGCCAGCAGCTACATAGCGGTTGAGCAGTTCTTC.

Only a few counts were recorded for this clone. This chain connects TRBV30 to TRBJ1-2; 7 bases are a match to TRBD1. The CDR3 contains 14 residues. Germline-derived CDR1 and CDR2 are GTSNPN and SVGIG (reference sequence). Germline trimming cut 4 bases from V and 7 bases from J; bases unmatched to any gene: 12. In nucleotides, the CDR3 is TGTGCCTGGACGGGACAGTCATTTTCTATTGGCTACACCTTC. This encodes CAWTGQSFSIGYTF.

This clone was seen more than once but under ten times. The rearrangement links TRBV5-6 to TRBJ2-1; TRBD2 matches 12 bases. V dropped 0 bases and J dropped 6; count of bases not matched to a gene: 7. There are 17 residues in the CDR3. Germline V lookup: CDR1 SGHDT, CDR2 YYEEEE. The CDR3 protein is CASSLATTSGSINEQFF. Here the CDR3 DNA reads TGTGCCAGCAGCTTGGCCACGACTAGCGGGAGTATCAATGAGCAGTTCTTC.

The chain has TRBV11-2 and TRBJ2-3; 8 bases map to TRBD2. Trimming removed 2 bases from V and 9 bases from J; junction bases left unmatched: 10. CDR1 is SGHAT and CDR2 is FQNNGV in the germline V gene. This CDR3 is built from 15 residues. The chain's CDR3 is CASSLSGTRGITQYF. For the CDR3, the DNA is TGTGCCAGCAGCTTAAGCGGGACTAGAGGTATCACGCAGTATTTT.

As regards this clone: One end of the junction is discordant with germline, which a read error may explain. CDR3 nucleotide sequence: TGTGCTAGCAGTCGGGACAGAAACATTCAGTACTTC. Protein: CASSRDRNIQYF. The rearrangement joins TRBV7-7 to TRBJ2-4; 7 bases are shared with TRBD1. CDR1 is SSHAT, CDR2 FNYEAQ, per germline (reference sequence). The CDR3 loop spans 12 amino acids.

The gene calls are TRBV15 and TRBJ2-1; perhaps TRBD1 as D (5 bases). The germline CDR1 and CDR2 sequences are LNHNV and YYDKDF (reference sequence). V lost 3 bases, J lost 10 bases, and 13 bases lay in between. This CDR3 is 13 amino acids long. In DNA, the CDR3 is TGTGCCACCAGCAGGTCGACAGTATACGAGCAGTTCTTC. This codes for CATSRSTVYEQFF.

The V call is TRBV28, the J call TRBJ2-1, with a weak D call TRBD1 (6 bases). Trimming pared 4 bases from V and 2 bases from J, leaving 15 bases between. This CDR3 contains 16 residues. Per germline, CDR1 MDHEN and CDR2 SYDVKM. The CDR3 nucleotides are TGTGCCAGCAGTTCCACAGGGATCGCTACCTACAATGAGCAGTTCTTC. Translation gives CASSSTGIATYNEQFF.

This chain links TRBV28 with TRBJ2-5; D ambiguous. The V gene's germline CDR1 is MDHEN and CDR2 SYDVKM. Deletions cut 4 bases from V and 12 bases from J, with 12 bases between. There are 11 residues in the CDR3. CDR3 sequence (DNA): TGTGCCAGCAGTTACCTGGGCTCCGAGTACTTC. Translating it yields CASSYLGSEYF.

The genes are TRBV19 and TRBJ1-2; 9 nucleotides line up with TRBD1. The CDR3 is made up of 15 amino acids. Losses at the gene ends were 3 bases for V and 4 bases for J; bases not matched to a gene: 6. Germline V lookup: CDR1 LNHDA, CDR2 SQIVND (reference sequence). As DNA, the CDR3 is TGTGCCAGTAGTATCCAACAGACAGGGGGCTATGGCTACACCTTC. Its translation: CASSIQQTGGYGYTF. Full variable domain (remainder filled in from reference TRBV19 and TRBJ1-2): DGGITQSPKYLFRKEGQNVTLSCEQNLNHDAMYWYRQDPGQGLRLIYYSQIVNDFQKGDIAEGYSVSREKKESFPLTVTSAQKNPTAFYLCASSIQQTGGYGYTFGSGTRLTVV.

The sample holds a few counts of this clone. The V call is TRBV29-1, the J call TRBJ2-1; TRBD2 matches 10 bases. V was clipped by 4 bases and J by 11 bases; unmatched bases: 17. Germline V gene sequence: CDR1 SQVTM, CDR2 ANQGSEA. CDR3 length: 16 residues. The CDR3 spells CSVGGRAASGSAQQFF. The DNA of the CDR3 is TGCAGCGTTGGGGGTCGGGCGGCTAGCGGGAGTGCTCAGCAGTTCTTC.

A few counts support this clone. The chain has TRBV7-3 and TRBJ2-1; TRBD2 aligns across 11 bases. The CDR3 runs to 18 residues. Trimming took 4 bases from V and 3 from J; bases not matched to a gene: 11. Germline-derived CDR1 and CDR2 are SGHTA and FQGTGA. The chain's CDR3 is CASSWGPLAGVFYNEQFF. CDR3 DNA: TGTGCCAGCAGCTGGGGGCCACTAGCGGGAGTATTCTACAATGAGCAGTTCTTC.

This clone came up a few times. The chain joins TRBV28 to TRBJ2-3; 11 bases match TRBD2. Germline lookup yields CDR1 MDHEN and CDR2 SYDVKM. The CDR3 is 16 amino acids. J lost 2 bases, V lost 4 bases, and 5 bases had no gene match. This chain's CDR3 is CASSWIAGGTTDTQYF. The CDR3 DNA sequence: TGTGCCAGCAGTTGGATAGCGGGAGGGACCACAGATACGCAGTATTTT.

This clone was seen a few times. The chain is built from TRBV30 and TRBJ1-2; D gene uncertain. The CDR3 consists of 15 residues. Germline loops: CDR1 GTSNPN, CDR2 SVGIG (reference sequence). V lost 0 bases to trimming and J lost 5 bases, with 16 bases between them. The CDR3 loop is CAWSVPLGAPYGYTF. CDR3 in DNA: TGTGCCTGGAGTGTACCCTTAGGAGCTCCTTATGGCTACACCTTC. The whole variable domain, remainder taken from reference TRBV30 and TRBJ1-2, is SQTIHQWPATLVQPVGSPLSLECTVEGTSNPNLYWYRQAAGRGLQLLFYSVGIGQISSEVPQNLSASRPQDRQFILSSKKLLLSDSGFYLCAWSVPLGAPYGYTFGSGTRLTVV.

V gene TRBV14 combines with J gene TRBJ2-4; D gene uncertain. The V gene's germline CDR1 is SGHDN and CDR2 FVKESK. CDR3 length equals 14 residues. Trimming pared 2 bases from V and 1 base from J, leaving 6 bases between. DNA of the CDR3: TGTGCCAGCAGCCAAACTCGGGCCAAAAACATTCAGTACTTC. It translates to CASSQTRAKNIQYF.

This clone occurred a few times. The CDR3 loop reads CASSQDRGNSNQPQHF. The CDR3 region has the DNA TGTGCCAGCAGCCAAGATAGGGGGAATAGCAATCAGCCCCAGCATTTT. The chain joins TRBV4-2 to TRBJ1-5, with a weak D call TRBD1 (6 bases). CDR1 LGHNA and CDR2 YNFKEQ come from the germline V gene. The CDR3 is 16 residues long. V was trimmed by 0 bases and J by 0 bases, leaving 9 bases between them.

This clone came up a few times. The chain couples TRBV28 to TRBJ2-5, with 13 bases identical to TRBD2. The germline CDR1 and CDR2 sequences are MDHEN and SYDVKM. The V and J ends lost 2 bases and 5 bases, in that order; junction bases with no gene match: 5. This CDR3 region has 16 residues. Here the CDR3 DNA reads TGTGCCAGCAGTTTAGGACTAGCGGGAGTTATCGAGACCCAGTACTTC. As protein: CASSLGLAGVIETQYF.